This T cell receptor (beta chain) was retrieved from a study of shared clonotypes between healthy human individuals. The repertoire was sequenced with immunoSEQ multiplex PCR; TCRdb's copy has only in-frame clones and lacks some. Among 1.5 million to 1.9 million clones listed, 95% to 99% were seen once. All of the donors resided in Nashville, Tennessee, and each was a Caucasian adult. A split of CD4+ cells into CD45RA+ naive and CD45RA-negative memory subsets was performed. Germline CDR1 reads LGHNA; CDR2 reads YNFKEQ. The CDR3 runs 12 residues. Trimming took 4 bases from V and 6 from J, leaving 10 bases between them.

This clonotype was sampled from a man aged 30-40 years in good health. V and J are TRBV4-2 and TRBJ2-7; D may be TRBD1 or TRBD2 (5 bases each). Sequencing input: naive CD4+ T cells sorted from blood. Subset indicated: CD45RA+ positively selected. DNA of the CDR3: TGTGCCAGCAGCCTACCGAGGGGCGAGCAGTACTTC. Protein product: CASSLPRGEQYF.